These T cell receptor beta chains were read from a single sample in a study of shared clonotypes between healthy human individuals. Measured with immunoSEQ multiplex PCR; TCRdb has only the in-frame clones, and not every one. The data contain 1.5 million to 2.5 million clones, less than 95% of them singletons. Input material: naive CD8+ T cells sorted from blood. All receptors derive from a young man in good health. The CDR3 runs from the conserved cysteine through the conserved F or W. Each record gives: J gene, D gene, clone size, V gene, CDR3 DNA, CDR3 protein. A D gene is named only where the DNA matches it firmly. Some rows mark clone size as missing; the rest say once, few, many or name a class of expanded clone.

J gene: TRBJ2-7; D gene: TRBD2; clone size: .; V gene: TRBV15; CDR3 DNA: TGTGCCACCAGCAGAGATCTAGCGGGAGGGCCATATGAGCAGTACTTC; CDR3 protein: CATSRDLAGGPYEQYF
J gene: TRBJ1-1; D gene: .; clone size: .; V gene: TRBV5-6; CDR3 DNA: TGTGCCAGCAGCTACTGGAGCACTGAAGCTTTCTTT; CDR3 protein: CASSYWSTEAFF
J gene: TRBJ2-3; D gene: .; clone size: .; V gene: TRBV27; CDR3 DNA: TGTGCCAGCAGTCTGGAGGACAGCACAGATACGCAGTATTTT; CDR3 protein: CASSLEDSTDTQYF
J gene: TRBJ2-5; D gene: .; clone size: once; V gene: TRBV7-3; CDR3 DNA: TGTGCCAGCAGCTTACCGGAGGGGACCCAGTACTTC; CDR3 protein: CASSLPEGTQYF
J gene: TRBJ1-2; D gene: .; clone size: once; V gene: TRBV28; CDR3 DNA: TGTGCCAGCAGCGTACGTGGGACACACTATGGCTACACCTTC; CDR3 protein: CASSVRGTHYGYTF
J gene: TRBJ1-2; D gene: TRBD1; clone size: .; V gene: TRBV7-9; CDR3 DNA: TGTGCCAGCAGCTTAGCGGGGACAGACAACTATGGCTACACCTTC; CDR3 protein: CASSLAGTDNYGYTF
J gene: TRBJ2-2; D gene: .; clone size: .; V gene: TRBV5-1; CDR3 DNA: TGCGCCAGCAGCTTGGCTGGAGGGGGAGCCGGGGAGCTGTTTTTT; CDR3 protein: CASSLAGGGAGELFF
J gene: TRBJ1-1; D gene: .; clone size: .; V gene: TRBV27; CDR3 DNA: TGTGCCAGCAGTATCACTTCGGGGGCTGAAGCTTTCTTT; CDR3 protein: CASSITSGAEAFF
J gene: TRBJ1-4; D gene: TRBD1; clone size: .; V gene: TRBV15; CDR3 DNA: TGTGCCACCAGCAGGACGGGACAGGGTGTCGGGAAACTGTTTTTT; CDR3 protein: CATSRTGQGVGKLFF
J gene: TRBJ2-5; D gene: TRBD1; clone size: .; V gene: TRBV7-9; CDR3 DNA: TGTGCCAGCAGCACCGGGACAGTATCTGAGACCCAGTACTTC; CDR3 protein: CASSTGTVSETQYF
J gene: TRBJ2-1; D gene: TRBD2; clone size: .; V gene: TRBV6-6; CDR3 DNA: TGTGCCAGCAGTCCATCGACTAGCGGCAATGAGCAGTTCTTC; CDR3 protein: CASSPSTSGNEQFF
J gene: TRBJ1-1; D gene: TRBD1; clone size: once; V gene: TRBV6-1; CDR3 DNA: TGTGCCAGCATGGAGGGACAGATCGGGACTGAAGCTTTCTTT; CDR3 protein: CASMEGQIGTEAFF
J gene: TRBJ2-7; D gene: TRBD2; clone size: .; V gene: TRBV19; CDR3 DNA: TGTGCCAGTAGCGACCCGGGACTAGCGTCCTACGAGCAGTACTTC; CDR3 protein: CASSDPGLASYEQYF
J gene: TRBJ2-7; D gene: .; clone size: .; V gene: TRBV9; CDR3 DNA: TGTGCCAGCAGCGTAGAAGGCGGTACCTACGAGCAGTACTTC; CDR3 protein: CASSVEGGTYEQYF
J gene: TRBJ2-7; D gene: .; clone size: .; V gene: TRBV19; CDR3 DNA: TGTGCCAGTACTAGTGATGTGCAGGGTCACCACGAGCAGTACTTC; CDR3 protein: CASTSDVQGHHEQYF
J gene: TRBJ2-1; D gene: TRBD2; clone size: .; V gene: TRBV4-3; CDR3 DNA: TGCGCCAGCAGCCAGGGTTTAGCGGGAGAAGGCAATGAGCAGTTCTTC; CDR3 protein: CASSQGLAGEGNEQFF
J gene: TRBJ2-7; D gene: TRBD1; clone size: .; V gene: TRBV5-1; CDR3 DNA: TGCGCCAGCAGCTATCAGGGGGCTGAAGAGCAGTACTTC; CDR3 protein: CASSYQGAEEQYF
J gene: TRBJ2-7; D gene: .; clone size: .; V gene: TRBV30; CDR3 DNA: TGTGCCTACAACGAGCAGTACTTC; CDR3 protein: CAYNEQYF
J gene: TRBJ2-2; D gene: .; clone size: .; V gene: TRBV2; CDR3 DNA: TGTGCCAGCAGTGATGTACAAAATAGGGACACCGGGGAGCTGTTTTTT; CDR3 protein: CASSDVQNRDTGELFF
J gene: TRBJ2-7; D gene: TRBD1; clone size: .; V gene: TRBV6-1; CDR3 DNA: TGTGCCAGCACCGTCCTAGGGGACAGGGCCCCCGAGCAGTACTTC; CDR3 protein: CASTVLGDRAPEQYF
J gene: TRBJ2-3; D gene: .; clone size: .; V gene: TRBV30; CDR3 DNA: TGTGCCTGGACAGGTTTTAGCACAGATACGCAGTATTTT; CDR3 protein: CAWTGFSTDTQYF
J gene: TRBJ2-7; D gene: .; clone size: .; V gene: TRBV4-1; CDR3 DNA: TGCGCCAGCAGCCCTGCGAACGGGGCCTACGAGCAGTACTTC; CDR3 protein: CASSPANGAYEQYF
J gene: TRBJ2-1; D gene: .; clone size: once; V gene: TRBV27; CDR3 DNA: TGTGCCAGCAGTTTACGGCCAAACTACAATGAGCAGTTCTTC; CDR3 protein: CASSLRPNYNEQFF
J gene: TRBJ1-1; D gene: .; clone size: .; V gene: TRBV29-1; CDR3 DNA: TGCCTCGTGGAGGAGGGAGTGAACACTGAAGCTTTCTTT; CDR3 protein: CLVEEGVNTEAFF
J gene: TRBJ1-2; D gene: .; clone size: .; V gene: TRBV11-2; CDR3 DNA: TGTGCCAGCACCACGACCGGGACGGGCTATGGCTACACCTTC; CDR3 protein: CASTTTGTGYGYTF
J gene: TRBJ2-7; D gene: .; clone size: .; V gene: TRBV28; CDR3 DNA: TGTGCCAGCACCCCCCAAGGGGCGGGGGAGCAGTACTTC; CDR3 protein: CASTPQGAGEQYF
J gene: TRBJ2-7; D gene: .; clone size: .; V gene: TRBV10-2; CDR3 DNA: TGCGCCAGCAGTGAAGAGTTACTCTACGAGCAGTACTTC; CDR3 protein: CASSEELLYEQYF
J gene: TRBJ2-7; D gene: .; clone size: .; V gene: TRBV4-1; CDR3 DNA: TGCGCCAGCAGCCAAGTGCGACCAAGCTCCTACGAGCAGTACTTC; CDR3 protein: CASSQVRPSSYEQYF
J gene: TRBJ1-5; D gene: .; clone size: once; V gene: TRBV5-6; CDR3 DNA: TGTGCCAGCAGCTTTGAAGGGCTTCAGCCCCAGCATTTT; CDR3 protein: CASSFEGLQPQHF
J gene: TRBJ2-5; D gene: TRBD2; clone size: .; V gene: TRBV16; CDR3 DNA: TGTGCCAGCAGTCCCGGGACTAGCGGCCAAGAGACCCAGTACTTC; CDR3 protein: CASSPGTSGQETQYF
J gene: TRBJ1-3; D gene: .; clone size: once; V gene: TRBV19; CDR3 DNA: TGTGCCACCCTGACCCTTGGAGCGGGAAACACCATATATTTT; CDR3 protein: CATLTLGAGNTIYF
J gene: TRBJ1-5; D gene: TRBD1; clone size: .; V gene: TRBV2; CDR3 DNA: TGTGCCAGCAGTCCGGGACAGGGGCATCAGCCCCAGCATTTT; CDR3 protein: CASSPGQGHQPQHF
J gene: TRBJ1-5; D gene: .; clone size: .; V gene: TRBV5-6; CDR3 DNA: TGTGCCAGCAGCTCACGATTTGACAGTTTCAATCAGCCCCAGCATTTT; CDR3 protein: CASSSRFDSFNQPQHF
J gene: TRBJ1-2; D gene: .; clone size: .; V gene: TRBV5-4; CDR3 DNA: TGTGCCAGCAGTTCCCCTCCCGAGGGGGAAGGCTACACCTTC; CDR3 protein: CASSSPPEGEGYTF
J gene: TRBJ2-2; D gene: TRBD1; clone size: .; V gene: TRBV4-3; CDR3 DNA: TGCGCCAGCAGCCAAGGAATCAGACAGGGACAGACCGGGGAGCTGTTTTTT; CDR3 protein: CASSQGIRQGQTGELFF
J gene: TRBJ2-4; D gene: .; clone size: .; V gene: TRBV29-1; CDR3 DNA: TGCAGCGTTGAAGGCGCGTTAGCCAAAAACATTCAGTACTTC; CDR3 protein: CSVEGALAKNIQYF
J gene: TRBJ2-5; D gene: .; clone size: .; V gene: TRBV7-9; CDR3 DNA: TGTGCCAGCAGCGCCGGGGCCCCGGAGACCCAGTACTTC; CDR3 protein: CASSAGAPETQYF
J gene: TRBJ2-2; D gene: TRBD1; clone size: .; V gene: TRBV7-2; CDR3 DNA: TGTGCCAGCAGCCTGACAGGGGGAACCGGGGAGCTGTTTTTT; CDR3 protein: CASSLTGGTGELFF
J gene: TRBJ1-3; D gene: .; clone size: .; V gene: TRBV6-5; CDR3 DNA: TGTGCCAGCAGTCCCTCTGGAAACACCATATATTTT; CDR3 protein: CASSPSGNTIYF
J gene: TRBJ2-1; D gene: .; clone size: .; V gene: TRBV13; CDR3 DNA: TGTGCCAGCAGCTTCCAGGAAGAGCAGTTCTTC; CDR3 protein: CASSFQEEQFF
J gene: TRBJ2-2; D gene: TRBD2; clone size: .; V gene: TRBV13; CDR3 DNA: TGTGCCAGCAGCACGACCGGGAGGGACTACACCGGGGAGCTGTTTTTT; CDR3 protein: CASSTTGRDYTGELFF
J gene: TRBJ2-7; D gene: .; clone size: once; V gene: TRBV6-1; CDR3 DNA: TGTGCCAGCAGTGAAGGGCAGCCAGCCTCCTACGAGCAGTACTTC; CDR3 protein: CASSEGQPASYEQYF
J gene: TRBJ2-3; D gene: .; clone size: .; V gene: TRBV10-3; CDR3 DNA: TGTGCCATCAGTGACCTGGCTACATCAGGAGATACGCAGTATTTT; CDR3 protein: CAISDLATSGDTQYF
J gene: TRBJ1-6; D gene: TRBD1; clone size: .; V gene: TRBV5-4; CDR3 DNA: TGTGCCAGCAGCTCCGGGGGGGACCCAGGGGGGGCCCTCCACTTT; CDR3 protein: CASSSGGDPGGALHF
J gene: TRBJ2-7; D gene: .; clone size: .; V gene: TRBV4-1; CDR3 DNA: TGCGCCAGCAGCCAAAAAATTGGAACAGGGACCGAGCAGTACTTC; CDR3 protein: CASSQKIGTGTEQYF
J gene: TRBJ1-6; D gene: TRBD1; clone size: once; V gene: TRBV7-9; CDR3 DNA: TGTGCCAGCAGTTTAGGGACAGGCTCTAATTCACCCCTCCACTTT; CDR3 protein: CASSLGTGSNSPLHF
J gene: TRBJ1-6; D gene: TRBD1; clone size: .; V gene: TRBV7-9; CDR3 DNA: TGTGCCAGCAGCTGGGACAGCCAAAATTCACCCCTCCACTTT; CDR3 protein: CASSWDSQNSPLHF
J gene: TRBJ2-7; D gene: TRBD2; clone size: .; V gene: TRBV7-9; CDR3 DNA: TGTGCCAGCAGCTCCGGGACTAGAAACGAGCAGTACTTC; CDR3 protein: CASSSGTRNEQYF
J gene: TRBJ2-7; D gene: TRBD1; clone size: .; V gene: TRBV7-2; CDR3 DNA: TGTGCCAGCAGCTTAGGTGGGACAGGGGGCGAGCAGTACTTC; CDR3 protein: CASSLGGTGGEQYF
J gene: TRBJ2-4; D gene: TRBD1; clone size: .; V gene: TRBV5-4; CDR3 DNA: TGTGCCAGCAGCATTGACAGGGCGGACATTCAGTACTTC; CDR3 protein: CASSIDRADIQYF
J gene: TRBJ2-7; D gene: TRBD2; clone size: .; V gene: TRBV4-2; CDR3 DNA: TGTGCCAGCAGCCAGGGCCCCGGACTAGCGGGGGACTACGAGCAGTACTTC; CDR3 protein: CASSQGPGLAGDYEQYF
J gene: TRBJ1-1; D gene: .; clone size: few; V gene: TRBV5-5; CDR3 DNA: TGTGCCAGCAGCTTGTTCTGGAACACTGAAGCTTTCTTT; CDR3 protein: CASSLFWNTEAFF
J gene: TRBJ2-3; D gene: TRBD2; clone size: .; V gene: TRBV2; CDR3 DNA: TGTGCCAGCAGCGGGGGACTTAGCGGGCCCACAGATACGCAGTATTTT; CDR3 protein: CASSGGLSGPTDTQYF
J gene: TRBJ1-6; D gene: .; clone size: .; V gene: TRBV21-1; CDR3 DNA: TGTGCCAGCAGCACCCCTAAGGAAGGGGTCAGGAACTCCTATAATTCACCCCTCCACTTT; CDR3 protein: CASSTPKEGVRNSYNSPLHF
J gene: TRBJ2-3; D gene: .; clone size: .; V gene: TRBV7-9; CDR3 DNA: TGTGCCGGGCCCCCTGATGGCGGAGGCCCAGATACGCAGTATTTT; CDR3 protein: CAGPPDGGGPDTQYF